Below, 6 T cell receptor beta chains from the same sample are listed, as sequenced in a study of blood T cells in healthy people across ages. Primed by a sample-barcoded 5' primer and a J-beta primer mix, a second PCR proceeded for about 7 to 11 cycles. Using its own MiXCR run on the 5' RACE reads, TCRdb lists one record per CDR3 protein. This table holds about 630,000 distinct CDR3 sequences, around 20% found once. The sequencing sample was made of blood. The receptors were sampled from a man between 65 and 85 years old in good health.

This clonotype came up many times. The rearrangement joins TRBV2 to TRBJ2-5; D assignment may be TRBD1 or TRBD2 (5 bases each). CDR1 and CDR2 from the germline V gene are SNHLY and FYNNEI. The CDR3 covers 13 residues. V gave up 7 bases and J gave up 7 bases, with 16 bases separating them. CDR3 sequence reads: CASTGTETWTQYF. DNA of the CDR3: TGTGCCAGCACCGGGACGGAGACGTGGACCCAGTACTTC.

V gene TRBV30 combines with J gene TRBJ2-4; D is unclear. V was clipped by 0 bases and J by 5 bases, with 14 bases between them. There are 15 residues in the CDR3. Germline lookup yields CDR1 GTSNPN and CDR2 SVGIG (reference sequence). CDR3 protein: CAWSVSVGVENIQYF. The DNA for the CDR3 is TGTGCCTGGAGTGTATCCGTTGGGGTGGAAAACATTCAGTACTTC.

This clonotype was seen only a few times. This chain uses TRBV5-1 with TRBJ1-5; 7 bases fit TRBD1. The length of the CDR3 is 16 residues. Trimming at V came to 1 base and at J to 6 bases, leaving 10 bases not matched to a gene. CDR1 SGHRS and CDR2 YFSETQ come from the germline V gene. DNA for the CDR3: TGCGCCAGCAGCTTGAATCCGACAGGGAGGGGTCAGCCCCAGCATTTT. It translates to CASSLNPTGRGQPQHF.

V and J are TRBV5-5 and TRBJ2-2; D unclear. The V end lost 1 base, the J end lost 9 bases, and 4 bases lay between the germline ends. Germline CDR1 and CDR2: SGHKS and YYEKEE (reference sequence). The CDR3 has 11 residues. The CDR3 DNA sequence: TGTGCCAGCAGCTTGCAACGGGAGCTGTTTTTT. This encodes CASSLQRELFF.

The rearrangement joins TRBV6-2 or TRBV6-3 to TRBJ2-5, with TRBD1 as a possible D gene (6 bases). The end of the DNA aligns better with TRBJ2-7, so the J call may be wrong. Germline loops: CDR1 MNHEY, CDR2 SVGEGT. This CDR3 region has 15 residues. The CDR3: CASSYLQGRDYEQYF. The CDR3 coding sequence is TGTGCCAGCAGTTACTTACAGGGACGGGACTACGAGCAGTACTTC.

This clonotype was recorded a few times. V usage is TRBV5-1 and J usage is TRBJ1-5, with 7 nucleotides matching TRBD1. The CDR3 has 15 amino acids. The germline V gene encodes CDR1 SGHRS and CDR2 YFSETQ. J lost 4 bases, V lost 4 bases, and 8 bases had no gene match. This chain's CDR3 is CASSLQGQTNQPQHF. Here the CDR3 DNA reads TGCGCCAGCAGCCTGCAGGGACAGACTAATCAGCCCCAGCATTTT.